These T cell receptor beta chains were read from a single sample in a study of blood T cell repertoires in COVID-19. TCRdb's table, derived via immunoSEQ multiplex PCR, lists solely in-frame clones and lacks some. The sample consists of 280,000 or so clones, 70% to 90% of them appearing once. The sample consisted of peripheral blood. The receptor source for this set is a woman aged 30 to 39 who had recovered from COVID-19. Both conserved end residues are part of each CDR3. Fields, in order: CDR3 protein, CDR3 DNA, V gene, J gene, D gene, CDR3 length, clone size. The D gene is left open where the match is weak. Size tells how often a clone was seen (once, few, many) or the class of an expanded clone, and some rows leave it out.

CASRQTGGNEKLFF	TGTGCCAGCAGGCAGACAGGTGGCAATGAAAAACTGTTTTTT	TRBV28	TRBJ1-4	-	14	-
CASSLEIHGYEQYF	TGTGCCAGCAGCTTAGAGATCCACGGCTACGAGCAGTACTTC	TRBV7-9	TRBJ2-7	-	14	-
CASSLWRGNTGELFF	TGTGCCAGCAGCTTGTGGCGGGGGAACACCGGGGAGCTGTTTTTT	TRBV5-8	TRBJ2-2	-	15	-
CASSAEGVMFMNTEAFF	TGTGCCAGCAGTGCAGAGGGGGTTATGTTCATGAACACTGAAGCTTTCTTT	TRBV6-1	TRBJ1-1	-	17	-
CASSVRLVAGELFF	TGCGCCAGCAGCGTACGGTTGGTAGCCGGGGAGCTGTTTTTT	TRBV4-1	TRBJ2-2	-	14	-
CASSVSAGSHEQYF	TGTGCCAGCAGCGTTAGTGCGGGGTCTCACGAGCAGTACTTC	TRBV9	TRBJ2-7	-	14	-
CATSEIAGEQFF	TGTGCCACCAGTGAAATAGCGGGGGAGCAGTTCTTC	TRBV24-1	TRBJ2-1	TRBD2	12	-
CAVGSRAGGALYSGANVLTF	TGTGCCGTGGGATCTAGAGCGGGGGGGGCTCTTTACTCTGGGGCCAACGTCCTGACTTTC	TRBV30	TRBJ2-6	TRBD2	20	-
CASSRLAGAESSSGANVLTF	TGTGCCAGCAGTCGACTAGCGGGGGCCGAATCGAGCTCTGGGGCCAACGTCCTGACTTTC	TRBV6-6	TRBJ2-6	TRBD2	20	-
CASSLQNTEAFF	TGCGCCAGCAGCTTGCAGAACACTGAAGCTTTCTTT	TRBV5-1	TRBJ1-1	-	12	-
CAINPYRGGYGYTF	TGTGCCATCAACCCGTACAGGGGGGGCTATGGCTACACCTTC	TRBV10-3	TRBJ1-2	TRBD1	14	few
CASSADTYTEAFF	TGTGCCAGCAGCGCGGACACATACACTGAAGCTTTCTTT	TRBV27	TRBJ1-1	-	13	-
CASSQDRGGPSQSQYF	TGCGCCAGCAGCCAAGATCGGGGGGGGCCCTCCCAGTCCCAGTACTTC	TRBV4-3	TRBJ2-5	TRBD2	16	-
CAWKEGPTSNYGYTF	TGTGCCTGGAAAGAGGGCCCTACTTCTAACTATGGCTACACCTTC	TRBV30	TRBJ1-2	-	15	-
CASSQDEGAHPNEAFF	TGTGCCAGCAGCCAAGATGAGGGGGCCCATCCTAATGAAGCTTTCTTT	TRBV3-1/TRBV3-2	TRBJ1-1	TRBD1	16	few
CASSEVLAGDSKLFF	TGTGCCAGCAGTGAAGTGCTCGCAGGGGACAGTAAACTGTTTTTT	TRBV6-1	TRBJ1-4	TRBD1	15	-
CASSPEVNTEAFF	TGTGCCAGCTCACCCGAGGTGAACACTGAAGCTTTCTTT	TRBV18	TRBJ1-1	-	13	few
CASSLAAGLNEKLFF	TGTGCCAGCAGTTTAGCCGCAGGGCTTAATGAAAAACTGTTTTTT	TRBV28	TRBJ1-4	-	15	-
CASSGIRTGKEETQYF	TGTGCCAGCAGCGGAATTCGGACAGGGAAGGAAGAGACCCAGTACTTC	TRBV9	TRBJ2-5	TRBD1	16	-
CAISEPGQGTEQYF	TGTGCCATCAGTGAGCCAGGACAGGGAACCGAGCAGTACTTC	TRBV10-3	TRBJ2-7	TRBD1	14	-
CASSLGTGVLSGNTIYF	TGTGCCAGCAGCTTGGGGACAGGGGTCCTCTCTGGAAACACCATATATTTT	TRBV7-2	TRBJ1-3	TRBD1	17	-
CASSRDRGPSYEQYF	TGTGCCAGCAGCCGCGACAGGGGCCCCTCCTACGAGCAGTACTTC	TRBV6-5	TRBJ2-7	TRBD1	15	-
CASSIRHRDTGELFF	TGTGCCAGTAGTATCAGGCACAGAGACACCGGGGAGCTGTTTTTT	TRBV19	TRBJ2-2	-	15	-
CASSENPGQGIGEQFF	TGTGCCAGCAGTGAAAACCCCGGACAGGGGATAGGTGAGCAGTTCTTC	TRBV6-1	TRBJ2-1	TRBD1	16	-
CASSVDVAGGPRSYEQYF	TGTGCCAGCAGCGTAGATGTAGCGGGGGGGCCGCGTTCCTACGAGCAGTACTTC	TRBV9	TRBJ2-7	TRBD2	18	-
CASKGPGTTPSPLHF	TGTGCCAGCAAAGGGCCCGGGACAACCCCTTCACCCCTCCACTTT	TRBV28	TRBJ1-6	-	15	many
CASSRWEIMDTGELFF	TGTGCCAGCAGCCGTTGGGAGATCATGGACACCGGGGAGCTGTTTTTT	TRBV7-9	TRBJ2-2	-	16	-
CASSNRAGELFF	TGTGCCAGCAGCAACAGGGCCGGGGAGCTGTTTTTT	TRBV28	TRBJ2-2	-	12	-
CASSSPGTGGYEQYF	TGTGCCAGCAGTTCCCCCGGGACAGGGGGCTACGAGCAGTACTTC	TRBV28	TRBJ2-7	TRBD1	15	-
CASSFGQGVYEQYF	TGTGCCAGCAGTTTCGGACAGGGGGTATACGAGCAGTACTTC	TRBV27	TRBJ2-7	TRBD1	14	-
CASSLDRGYGYTF	TGTGCCAGCAGTTTAGACAGGGGTTATGGCTACACCTTC	TRBV12-3/TRBV12-4	TRBJ1-2	TRBD1	13	-
CASSSAGYGYTF	TGTGCCAGTAGTTCGGCAGGGTATGGCTACACCTTC	TRBV19	TRBJ1-2	-	12	once
CASSPPWTGPPSYGYTF	TGTGCCAGCTCACCACCTTGGACAGGGCCCCCTAGTTATGGCTACACCTTC	TRBV18	TRBJ1-2	TRBD1	17	once
CASRGEQTYEQYF	TGTGCCAGCAGAGGGGAACAGACCTACGAGCAGTACTTC	TRBV2	TRBJ2-7	-	13	-
CASSKVGVYNEQFF	TGTGCCAGCAGCAAAGTGGGAGTTTACAATGAGCAGTTCTTC	TRBV21-1	TRBJ2-1	-	14	-
CASSPPGSGMKDTQYF	TGTGCCAGCTCTCCGCCGGGGAGTGGGATGAAGGATACGCAGTATTTT	TRBV18	TRBJ2-3	-	16	-
CASSLGPGRGEYSNQPQHF	TGCGCCAGCAGCTTGGGACCGGGGAGGGGGGAATATAGCAATCAGCCCCAGCATTTT	TRBV5-1	TRBJ1-5	-	19	-
CASSQREGYHSNQPQHF	TGTGCCAGTAGTCAGAGGGAGGGATACCACTCCAATCAGCCCCAGCATTTT	TRBV19	TRBJ1-5	-	17	-
CAWSIQEGYEQYF	TGTGCCTGGAGTATACAGGAGGGGTACGAGCAGTACTTC	TRBV30	TRBJ2-7	-	13	-
CATSGTGENIQYF	TGTGCCACCTCCGGGACAGGGGAAAACATTCAGTACTTC	TRBV10-3	TRBJ2-4	TRBD1	13	-